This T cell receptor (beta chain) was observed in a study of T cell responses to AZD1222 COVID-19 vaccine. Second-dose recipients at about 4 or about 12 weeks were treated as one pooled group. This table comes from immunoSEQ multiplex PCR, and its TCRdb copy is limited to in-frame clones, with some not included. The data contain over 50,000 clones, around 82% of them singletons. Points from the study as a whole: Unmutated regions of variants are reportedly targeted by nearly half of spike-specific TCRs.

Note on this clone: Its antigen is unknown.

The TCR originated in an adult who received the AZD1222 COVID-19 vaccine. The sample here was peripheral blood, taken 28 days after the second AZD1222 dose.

This chain's CDR3 is CASKLGSSAQNEQFF. In DNA, the CDR3 is TGTGCCAGTAAATTGGGATCTAGCGCCCAGAATGAGCAGTTCTTC. V is TRBV19 and J is TRBJ2-1; D is perhaps TRBD2 (6 bases). The V end lost 7 bases, the J end lost 7 bases, and 20 bases lay between the germline ends. The CDR3 has 15 residues. Looked up from germline, CDR1 is LNHDA and CDR2 is SQIVND (reference sequence).